Following are 14 T cell receptor beta chains from one sample sequenced in a study of technical replicates of blood from several donors. Using immunoSEQ multiplex PCR, the repertoire was profiled, and TCRdb retains in-frame clones only, with some absent. The sample lists roughly 100,000 clones, nearly 96% seen once, with approximately 0.2% in the top ten. The specimen sequenced was T cells isolated from PBMCs. The receptor set was obtained from a human donor in good health.

The V and J genes are TRBV27 and TRBJ2-1, with TRBD2 identical over 8 bases. V lost 6 bases, J lost 4 bases, and 5 bases stayed unmatched. Germline CDR1 is MNHEY and CDR2 is SMNVEV (reference sequence). The CDR3 length is 14 residues. The DNA of the CDR3 is TGTGCCAGCAGGGGGTTAGCGGGGTACAATGAGCAGTTCTTC. It specifies CASRGLAGYNEQFF.

The rearrangement links TRBV7-6 to TRBJ2-2; the match to TRBD2 covers 12 bases. Germline V gives CDR1 SGHVS, CDR2 FNYEAQ. The trim removed 5 bases at V and 4 bases at J, leaving 11 bases unmatched. The CDR3 length is 18 residues. CDR3 nucleotides: TGTGCCAGCAGCACAACTAGCGGGAGGTCTCTCGGCACCGGGGAGCTGTTTTTT. Translation: CASSTTSGRSLGTGELFF.

The CDR3 nucleotides read TGTGCCAGCAGTTACGTGTTCACAGAAAACACTGAAGCTTTCTTT. It translates to CASSYVFTENTEAFF. The V and J genes are TRBV6-5 and TRBJ1-1; D is undetermined. The germline CDR1 and CDR2 sequences are MNHEY and SVGAGI. The CDR3 length is 15 residues. V was cut by 2 bases and J by 2 bases, with 12 bases left in between.

The chain joins TRBV7-8 to TRBJ1-2; D gene ambiguous. The CDR3 runs 13 residues. CDR1 and CDR2 from the germline V gene are SGHVS and FQNEAQ. The V end was cut by 1 base, the J end by 4 bases, with 7 bases between. In DNA form, the CDR3 reads TGTGCCAGCAGCTTAGGATCAGTCTATGGCTACACCTTC. Translation: CASSLGSVYGYTF.

Details on this clone: A junction end diverges from the germline sequence, so it may reflect a read error. The genes are TRBV7-9 and TRBJ1-1, with D perhaps matching TRBD1 (6 bases). In germline, CDR1 is SEHNR, CDR2 FQNEAQ (reference sequence). This CDR3 is 13 amino acids long. The CDR3 is CASSPGQLAEAFF. The CDR3 DNA reads as TGTGCTAGCAGCCCGGGACAACTAGCGGAAGCTTTCTTT.

DNA of the CDR3: TGTGCCAGCAGTTTATCAATCCCCGGGCCGCCAGGGACTGAAGCTTTCTTT. The encoded protein is CASSLSIPGPPGTEAFF. The V and J genes are TRBV27 and TRBJ1-1; D possibly corresponds to TRBD1 (5 bases). Trimming removed 0 bases at V and 5 bases at J, with 19 bases between. CDR3 length equals 17 residues. Germline values: CDR1 MNHEY, CDR2 SMNVEV (reference sequence).

The chain has TRBV10-3 and TRBJ1-5, with D possibly being TRBD1 (5 bases). This CDR3 has 17 residues. V shed 3 bases and J shed 0 bases, with 15 bases lying between them. The germline V gene has CDR1 ENHRY and CDR2 SYGVKD. The CDR3 is CAISEREGDYSNQPQHF. The CDR3 bases are TGTGCCATCAGTGAACGGGAAGGGGACTATAGCAATCAGCCCCAGCATTTT.

Comments on this clone: An end of the junction does not agree with germline; a read error may underlie this. The V and J genes are TRBV2 and TRBJ1-4; 7 bases line up with TRBD1. This CDR3 comprises 13 residues. Germline-derived CDR1 and CDR2 are SNHLY and FYNNEI. As DNA, the CDR3 is TGTGCCAGCAGTGAAGCCCGGGACAGTCTGTTCCGATTT. Translation: CASSEARDSLFRF. Full variable domain (rest looked up from reference TRBV2 and TRBJ1-4): EPEVTQTPSHQVTQMGQEVILRCVPISNHLYFYWYRQILGQKVEFLVSFYNNEISEKSEIFDDQFSVERPDGSNFTLKIRSTKLEDSAMYFCASSEARDSLFRFGSGTQLSVL.

This chain uses TRBV5-5 with TRBJ1-1; no definite D call. Germline values: CDR1 SGHKS, CDR2 YYEKEE (reference sequence). CDR3 size: 13 residues. Between the trimmed V and J ends, which lost 4 bases and 3 bases, there was a span of 10 bases. The DNA of the CDR3 is TGTGCCAGCAGCCGAACGAGGGACACTGAAGCTTTCTTT. Its translation: CASSRTRDTEAFF.

V usage is TRBV5-1 and J usage is TRBJ2-7; D uncertain. Germline lookup yields CDR1 SGHRS and CDR2 YFSETQ. Trimming cost V 4 bases and J 2 bases, with 7 bases left between them. The CDR3 loop spans 12 amino acids. The CDR3 DNA is TGCGCCAGCAGCCTCGACACCTACGAGCAGTACTTC. Amino acids: CASSLDTYEQYF.

This chain links TRBV6-5 with TRBJ1-1; D call uncertain. V lost 8 bases, J lost 1 base, and 11 bases lay in between. The CDR3 runs to 13 residues. Germline assignment: CDR1 MNHEY and CDR2 SVGAGI. CDR3 residues: CASRRHRNTEAFF. CDR3 in DNA: TGTGCCAGCCGGCGACATAGGAACACTGAAGCTTTCTTT.

CDR3 bases: TGCAGCGTTGATACCCTAGCGGAGCAGGTGGGCAATCAGCCCCAGCATTTT. It yields the protein CSVDTLAEQVGNQPQHF. V and J are TRBV29-1 and TRBJ1-5; D is unresolved. The CDR3 extends over 17 amino acids. V was clipped by 3 bases and J by 2 bases, with 20 bases between them. The germline V gene encodes CDR1 SQVTM and CDR2 ANQGSEA.

The chain carries TRBV6-5 and TRBJ1-3; the D gene is possibly TRBD1 (5 bases). This CDR3 is 15 amino acids long. The V gene lost 5 bases and the J gene lost 0 bases, with 11 bases spanning the gap. Germline V CDR1 and CDR2: MNHEY, SVGAGI. CDR3 sequence (DNA): TGTGCCAGCAGTAACAGGACGGACTCTGGAAACACCATATATTTT. Residues: CASSNRTDSGNTIYF.

The DNA of the CDR3 is TGTGCCAGCAGCCAACTGACTAGCGGGTACAATGAGCAGTTCTTC. Its translation is CASSQLTSGYNEQFF. This chain uses TRBV14 with TRBJ2-1, with 10 bases identical to TRBD2. The CDR3 contains 15 residues. The germline CDR1 and CDR2 sequences are SGHDN and FVKESK. With V trimmed by 2 bases and J by 4 bases, 2 bases remained unmatched.